These 11 T cell receptor beta chains originate from one sample sequenced in a study of blood T cell repertoires in COVID-19. Only in-frame clones appear in the TCRdb table, and some are missing; sequencing was by immunoSEQ multiplex PCR. The table lists under 150,000 clones, approximately 88% of them singletons, with 28% in the top ten. Source material: peripheral blood. The receptors here all came from a human donor in a cohort sampled during active COVID-19.

CDR3 in amino acids: CASSDWSQGGSYEQYF. The CDR3 bases are TGTGCCAGCAGTGACTGGAGCCAGGGGGGATCCTACGAGCAGTACTTC. The chain uses TRBV2 and TRBJ2-7; tentative D call: TRBD1 (7 bases). Between the trimmed V and J ends, which lost 3 bases and 1 base, there was a span of 16 bases. Per the germline V gene, CDR1 is SNHLY and CDR2 is FYNNEI. This CDR3 is built from 16 residues. Full variable domain (rest looked up from reference TRBV2 and TRBJ2-7): EPEVTQTPSHQVTQMGQEVILRCVPISNHLYFYWYRQILGQKVEFLVSFYNNEISEKSEIFDDQFSVERPDGSNFTLKIRSTKLEDSAMYFCASSDWSQGGSYEQYFGPGTRLTVT.

This clone was observed a handful of times. The rearrangement links TRBV12-3 or TRBV12-4 to TRBJ2-1; possible D gene TRBD2, 5 bases. The CDR3 is 13 residues long. The V end was cut by 1 base, the J end by 4 bases, with 5 bases between. The CDR3 DNA reads TGTGCCAGCAGTTTAGGCGGGTACAATGAGCAGTTCTTC. It specifies CASSLGGYNEQFF.

This chain joins TRBV7-9 and TRBJ2-1; 10 bases map to TRBD1. Germline-derived CDR1 and CDR2 are SEHNR and FQNEAQ (reference sequence). V lost 1 base and J lost 3; bases outside the gene matches: 6. This CDR3 has 17 amino acids. Written as DNA, the CDR3 is TGTGCCAGCAGCTTAGGGACAGGGGGGTCTAACTACAATGAGCAGTTCTTC. Translation gives CASSLGTGGSNYNEQFF.

The rearrangement uses TRBV4-2 and TRBJ1-5; D remains unclear. Trimming took off 0 bases at V and 3 bases at J, with 15 bases between the two ends. This CDR3 is 17 amino acids long. Germline CDR1 reads LGHNA; CDR2 reads YNFKEQ. The CDR3 DNA is TGTGCCAGCAGCCAAGACTTCCTACGGGATATCAATCAGCCCCAGCATTTT. Protein sequence: CASSQDFLRDINQPQHF.

The rearrangement links TRBV28 to TRBJ2-5; no firm D call. This CDR3 contains 13 residues. The germline CDR1 and CDR2 sequences are MDHEN and SYDVKM. Trimming shortened V by 4 bases and J by 2 bases, and 8 bases separated the two germline ends. The CDR3 here is CASSSLGQETQYF. DNA of the CDR3: TGTGCCAGCAGTTCGCTAGGTCAAGAGACCCAGTACTTC. Combining the CDR3 with reference TRBV28 and TRBJ2-5 gives the whole variable domain DVKVTQSSRYLVKRTGEKVFLECVQDMDHENMFWYRQDPGLGLRLIYFSYDVKMKEKGDIPEGYSVSREKKERFSLILESASTNQTSMYLCASSSLGQETQYFGPGTRLLVL.

This clone was counted a single time. The chain has TRBV5-1 and TRBJ1-2; D is perhaps TRBD1 (6 bases). CDR3 length: 14 residues. In germline, CDR1 is SGHRS, CDR2 YFSETQ. The V end was cut by 0 bases, the J end by 7 bases, with 13 bases between. The CDR3 DNA is TGCGCCAGCAGCTTGGAAGGGGGGGAGTCTGGCTACACCTTC. Its protein product is CASSLEGGESGYTF.

The chain employs TRBV14 and TRBJ1-2; D is unresolved. Germline CDR1 reads SGHDN; CDR2 reads FVKESK. This CDR3 region has 15 residues. V gave up 4 bases and J gave up 4 bases, with 16 bases separating them. This CDR3 reads CASSPHFRGGYGYTF. The CDR3 nucleotides are TGTGCCAGCAGCCCCCACTTTCGGGGTGGCTATGGCTACACCTTC.

The chain has TRBV5-1 and TRBJ1-6; TRBD1 aligns across 8 bases. The J segment lost 5 bases and the V segment lost 6 bases, leaving 7 bases of the junction unmatched. CDR1 and CDR2 (germline): SGHRS, YFSETQ. The CDR3 has 15 amino acids. The DNA of the CDR3 is TGCGCCAGCACACTACGGACAGGGAATAATTCACCCCTCCACTTT. Encoded protein: CASTLRTGNNSPLHF.

This clone has just one count. The chain employs TRBV5-1 and TRBJ2-3; D not resolved. From germline, CDR1 is SGHRS and CDR2 YFSETQ. The CDR3 runs 14 residues. V shed 0 bases and J shed 0 bases, with 5 bases lying between them. The CDR3 nucleotides read TGCGCCAGCAGCTTGGCGGTCAGCACAGATACGCAGTATTTT. As protein: CASSLAVSTDTQYF.

This chain joins TRBV6-2 or TRBV6-3 and TRBJ2-1; 7 bases line up with TRBD1. V was pared by 6 bases and J by 6 bases, with 8 bases of the junction left unmatched. The CDR3 covers 14 residues. CDR1 and CDR2 from the germline V gene are MNHEY and SVGEGT. This CDR3 is CASSQDREVNEQFF. Here the CDR3 DNA reads TGTGCCAGCAGCCAAGACAGGGAAGTCAATGAGCAGTTCTTC.

The chain uses TRBV19 and TRBJ2-3; a possible D gene is TRBD1 (5 bases). The CDR3 extends over 16 amino acids. Germline CDR1 LNHDA, CDR2 SQIVND (reference sequence). V lost 1 base, J lost 1 base, and 12 bases lay in between. For the CDR3, the DNA is TGTGCCAGTAGTATAGCAGGGTATTTCGGCACAGATACGCAGTATTTT. Translated, it gives CASSIAGYFGTDTQYF.